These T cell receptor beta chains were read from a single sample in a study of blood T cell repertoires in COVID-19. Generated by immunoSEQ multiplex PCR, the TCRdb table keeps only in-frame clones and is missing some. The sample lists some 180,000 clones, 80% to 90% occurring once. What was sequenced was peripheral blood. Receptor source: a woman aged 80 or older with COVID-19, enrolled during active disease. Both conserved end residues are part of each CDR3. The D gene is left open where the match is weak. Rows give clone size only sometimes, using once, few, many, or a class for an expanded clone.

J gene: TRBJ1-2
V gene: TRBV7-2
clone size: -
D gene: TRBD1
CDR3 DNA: TGTGCCAGCAGCTTAGGAGCTGGGACAGGGGCCTATGGCTACACCTTC
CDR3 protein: CASSLGAGTGAYGYTF

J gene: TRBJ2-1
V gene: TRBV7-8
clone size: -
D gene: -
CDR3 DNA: TGTGCCAGCAGCCTCATCGGGAGTAGTAATGAGCAGTTCTTC
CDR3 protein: CASSLIGSSNEQFF

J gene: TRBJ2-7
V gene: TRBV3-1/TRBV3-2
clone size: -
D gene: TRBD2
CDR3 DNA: TGTGCCAGCAGCCGAAGGACTAGCGGATCTTTCTACGAGCAGTACTTC
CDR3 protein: CASSRRTSGSFYEQYF

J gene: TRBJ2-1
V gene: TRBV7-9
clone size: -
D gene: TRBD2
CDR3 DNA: TGTGCCAGCAGCAGACTAGCGAATTCGTACAATGAGCAGTTCTTC
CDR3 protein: CASSRLANSYNEQFF

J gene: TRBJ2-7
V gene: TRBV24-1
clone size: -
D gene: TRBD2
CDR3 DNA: TGTGCCACCAGTGCGACGGGGGGAGGATACGAGCAGTACTTC
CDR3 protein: CATSATGGGYEQYF

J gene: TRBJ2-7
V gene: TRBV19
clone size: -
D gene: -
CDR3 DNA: TGTGCCAGTAGTATAGTTCTCGTGGCGGACTACGAGCAGTACTTC
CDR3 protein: CASSIVLVADYEQYF

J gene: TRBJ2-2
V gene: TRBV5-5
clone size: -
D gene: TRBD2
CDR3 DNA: TGTGCCAGCAGCAACGGACTAAGCGGGAGTAAGGGGGAGCTGTTTTTT
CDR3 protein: CASSNGLSGSKGELFF

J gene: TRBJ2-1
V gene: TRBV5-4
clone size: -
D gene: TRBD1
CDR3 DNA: TGTGCCAGCAGACCGGGACAGACGTACAATGAGCAGTTCTTC
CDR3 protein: CASRPGQTYNEQFF

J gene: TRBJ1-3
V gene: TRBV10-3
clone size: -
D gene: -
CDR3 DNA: TGTGCCACAGGAACAATGCCCCATTCGGGAGGAAACACCATATATTTT
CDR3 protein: CATGTMPHSGGNTIYF

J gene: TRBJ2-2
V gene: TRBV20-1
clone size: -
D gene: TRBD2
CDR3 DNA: TGCAGTGCTAGTCTAGCGGGGAAGAACACCGGGGAGCTGTTTTTT
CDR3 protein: CSASLAGKNTGELFF

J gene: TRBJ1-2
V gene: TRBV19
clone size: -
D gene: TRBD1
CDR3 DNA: TGTGCCACAACGGGACAGGGGAACGGGTATGGCTACACCTTC
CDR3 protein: CATTGQGNGYGYTF

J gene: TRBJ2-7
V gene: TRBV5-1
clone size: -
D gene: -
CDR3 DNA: TGCGCCAGCAGCACAGGAACAGTAGGCTCCTACGAGCAGTACTTC
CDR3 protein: CASSTGTVGSYEQYF

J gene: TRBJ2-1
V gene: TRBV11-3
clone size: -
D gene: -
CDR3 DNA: TGTGCCAGCAGCCCGGGTCCCTACAATGAGCAGTTCTTC
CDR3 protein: CASSPGPYNEQFF

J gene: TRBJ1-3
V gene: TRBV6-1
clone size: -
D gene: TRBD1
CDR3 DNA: TGTGCCAGCAGTGGGGACAGGCGCTCCTCTGGAAACACCATATATTTT
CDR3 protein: CASSGDRRSSGNTIYF

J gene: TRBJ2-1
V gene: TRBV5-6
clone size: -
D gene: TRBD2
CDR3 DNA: TGTGCCAGCAGCTTCTGGCGGGGGGCTAATGAGCAGTTCTTC
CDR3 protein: CASSFWRGANEQFF

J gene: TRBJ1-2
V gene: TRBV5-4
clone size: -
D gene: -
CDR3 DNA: TGTGCCAGCACCTATTCTTTATCCTATGGCTACACCTTC
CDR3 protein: CASTYSLSYGYTF

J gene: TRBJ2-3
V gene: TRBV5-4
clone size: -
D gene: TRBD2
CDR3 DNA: TGTGCCAGCAGCTTGGTCCTGGGAGGGGTAGATACGCAGTATTTT
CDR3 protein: CASSLVLGGVDTQYF

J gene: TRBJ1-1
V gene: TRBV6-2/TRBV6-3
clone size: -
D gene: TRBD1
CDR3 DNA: TGTGCCAGCAGTTTTTGGACAGGGATGGACACTGAAGCTTTCTTT
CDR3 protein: CASSFWTGMDTEAFF

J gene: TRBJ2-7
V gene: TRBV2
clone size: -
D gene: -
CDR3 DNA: TGTGCCAGCAGTGTTGAGACAGGGAGGGAGCAGTACTTC
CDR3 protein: CASSVETGREQYF

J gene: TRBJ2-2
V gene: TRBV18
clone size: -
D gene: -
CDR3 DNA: TGTGCCAGCTCACCAGGGAGCGTGGAGCTGTTTTTT
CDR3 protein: CASSPGSVELFF

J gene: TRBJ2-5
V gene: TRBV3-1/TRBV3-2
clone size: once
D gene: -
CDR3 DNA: TGTGCCAGCAGCTCCATAGCGGCCCAAGAGACCCAGTACTTC
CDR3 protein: CASSSIAAQETQYF

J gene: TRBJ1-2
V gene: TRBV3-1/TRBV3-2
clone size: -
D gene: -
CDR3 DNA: TGTGCCAGCAGCCAAGAAGGGGATCCGTTCTATGGCTACACCTTC
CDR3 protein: CASSQEGDPFYGYTF

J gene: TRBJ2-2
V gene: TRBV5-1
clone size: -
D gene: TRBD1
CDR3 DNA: TGCGCCAGCAGCTTGGGACAGGGGGCCGGGGAGCTGTTTTTT
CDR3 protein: CASSLGQGAGELFF

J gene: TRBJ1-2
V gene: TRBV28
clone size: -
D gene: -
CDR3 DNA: TGTGCCAGCAGTTTCCTGGGCTTCTATGGCTACACCTTC
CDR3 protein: CASSFLGFYGYTF

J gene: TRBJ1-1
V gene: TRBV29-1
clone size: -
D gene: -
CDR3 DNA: TGCAGCGTTGCCTTAGGGGCGTACACTGAAGCTTTCTTT
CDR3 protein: CSVALGAYTEAFF

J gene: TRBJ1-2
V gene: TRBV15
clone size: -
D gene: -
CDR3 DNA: TGTGCCAACGAACCCGAACGGGGAGGGGGTGGCTACACCTTC
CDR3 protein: CANEPERGGGGYTF

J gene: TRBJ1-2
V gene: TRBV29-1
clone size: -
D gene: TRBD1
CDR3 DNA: TGCAGCGTTGAGGGACAGGGCCGTCAAGCAAGCTTC
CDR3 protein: CSVEGQGRQASF

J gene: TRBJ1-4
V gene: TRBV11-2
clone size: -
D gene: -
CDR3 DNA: TGTGCCAGCAGCTTAGTCGGTGGGGCCGGGGAAAAACTGTTTTTT
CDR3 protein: CASSLVGGAGEKLFF

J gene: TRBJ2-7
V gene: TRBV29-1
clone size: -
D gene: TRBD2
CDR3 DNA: TGCAGCGTTGAAGACCGGGTTAGCGGGAACTACGAGCAGTACTTC
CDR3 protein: CSVEDRVSGNYEQYF

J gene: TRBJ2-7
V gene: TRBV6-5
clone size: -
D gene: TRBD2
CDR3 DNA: TGTGCCAGCAGTAATAGCGGGGGGGTGGACGAGCAGTACTTC
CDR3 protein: CASSNSGGVDEQYF

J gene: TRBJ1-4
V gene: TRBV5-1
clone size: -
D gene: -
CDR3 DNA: TGCGCCAGCAGCTTGCAACAGGGCAATGAAAAACTGTTTTTT
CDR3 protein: CASSLQQGNEKLFF

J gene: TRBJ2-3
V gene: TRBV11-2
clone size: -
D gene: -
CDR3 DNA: TGTGCCAGCAGCTTTACGGACTCTAGCACAGATACGCAGTATTTT
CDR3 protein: CASSFTDSSTDTQYF

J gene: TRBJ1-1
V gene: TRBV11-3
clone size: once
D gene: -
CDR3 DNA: TGTGCCAGCAGCTTAGATCTTACGGGGACTGAAGCTTTCTTT
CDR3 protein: CASSLDLTGTEAFF

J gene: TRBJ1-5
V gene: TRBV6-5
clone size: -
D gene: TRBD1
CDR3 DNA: TGTGCCAGCAGTTCCAGGGGGCGCGGTCAGCCCCAGCATTTT
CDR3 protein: CASSSRGRGQPQHF

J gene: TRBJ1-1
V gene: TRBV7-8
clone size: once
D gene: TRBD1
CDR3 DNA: TGTGCCAGCAGCTCGAGGACAGGGGGACCCACTGAAGCTTTCTTT
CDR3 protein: CASSSRTGGPTEAFF

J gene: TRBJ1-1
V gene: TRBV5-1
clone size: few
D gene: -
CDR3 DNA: TGCGCCAGCAGCTTGGAACACGCGGGCACTGAAGCTTTCTTT
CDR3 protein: CASSLEHAGTEAFF

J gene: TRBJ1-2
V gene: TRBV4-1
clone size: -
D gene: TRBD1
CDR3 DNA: TGCGCCAGCAGCCAAGATATCGTAAGGGGGCACGGCTACACCTTC
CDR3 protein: CASSQDIVRGHGYTF

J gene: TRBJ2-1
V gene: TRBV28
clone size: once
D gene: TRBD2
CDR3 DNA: TGTGCCAGCCGAGGGAGGGGCGGGAGCTCCTACAATGAGCAGTTCTTC
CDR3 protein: CASRGRGGSSYNEQFF

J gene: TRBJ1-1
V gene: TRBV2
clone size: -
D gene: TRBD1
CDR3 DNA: TGTGCCAGCAGCAGGGGGCTTGTCACTGAAGCTTTCTTT
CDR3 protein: CASSRGLVTEAFF

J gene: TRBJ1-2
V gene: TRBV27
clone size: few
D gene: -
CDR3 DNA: TGTGCCAGCAGCCGTTCGACAGAGCCTTATGGCTACACCTTC
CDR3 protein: CASSRSTEPYGYTF

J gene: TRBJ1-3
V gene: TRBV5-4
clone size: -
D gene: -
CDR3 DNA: TGTGCCAGCAGCTTGGGGGGAGCGAGAGGAGGAAACACCATATATTTT
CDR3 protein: CASSLGGARGGNTIYF

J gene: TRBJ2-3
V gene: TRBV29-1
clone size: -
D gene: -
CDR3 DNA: TGCAGCGTTGAAGATCGGGTTAGTACTAGCACAGATACGCAGTATTTT
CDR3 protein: CSVEDRVSTSTDTQYF

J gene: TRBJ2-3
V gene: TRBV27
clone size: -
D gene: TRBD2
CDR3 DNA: TGTGCCAGCAGTCCTATCCGGACTAGCCCGGATACGCAGTATTTT
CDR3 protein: CASSPIRTSPDTQYF

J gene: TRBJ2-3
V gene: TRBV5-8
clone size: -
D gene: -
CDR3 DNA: TGTGCCAGCAGTCCTCGGGACTCTCGCACAGATACGCAGTATTTT
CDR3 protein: CASSPRDSRTDTQYF

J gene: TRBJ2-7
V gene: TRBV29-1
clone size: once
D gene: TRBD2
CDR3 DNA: TGCAGCGTTGGGACTAGCGGGACCTACGAGCAGTACTTC
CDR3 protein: CSVGTSGTYEQYF

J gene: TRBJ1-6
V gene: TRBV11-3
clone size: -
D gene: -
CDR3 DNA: TGTGCCAGCAGCTTTGGCAGGGCGGATTCACCCCTCCACTTT
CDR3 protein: CASSFGRADSPLHF

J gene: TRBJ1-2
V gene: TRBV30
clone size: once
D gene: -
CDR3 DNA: TGTGCCTGGAGTGTAGAGGTCGACTGGGGCTACACCTTC
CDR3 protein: CAWSVEVDWGYTF

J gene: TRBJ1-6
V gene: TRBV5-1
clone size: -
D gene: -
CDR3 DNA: TGCGCCAGCAGCTTGGCCGGGATCTCCGGGACCCTCCACTTT
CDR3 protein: CASSLAGISGTLHF

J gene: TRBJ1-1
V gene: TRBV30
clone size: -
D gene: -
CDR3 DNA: TGTGCCTGGAGAGCGGGACACTCGAACACTGAAGCTTTCTTT
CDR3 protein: CAWRAGHSNTEAFF

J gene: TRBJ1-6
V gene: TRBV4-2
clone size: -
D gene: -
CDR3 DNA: TGTGCCAGCAGCCCCAGTGGGGCTGACAGAAGTTATTCACCCCTCCACTTT
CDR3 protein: CASSPSGADRSYSPLHF

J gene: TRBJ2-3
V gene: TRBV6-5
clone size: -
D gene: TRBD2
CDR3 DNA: TGTGCCAGCAGTTACAAGCGGGAGGGCCCCACAGATACGCAGTATTTT
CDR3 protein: CASSYKREGPTDTQYF

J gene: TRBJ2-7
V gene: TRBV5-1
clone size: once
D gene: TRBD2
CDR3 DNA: TGCGCCAGCAGCACGGGACTAGCGGGAGGGCCCTACGAGCAGTACTTC
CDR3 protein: CASSTGLAGGPYEQYF

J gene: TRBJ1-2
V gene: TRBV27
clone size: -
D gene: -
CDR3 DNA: TGTGCCAGCAGTTTAAGGGGTAACTATGGCTACACCTTC
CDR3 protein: CASSLRGNYGYTF

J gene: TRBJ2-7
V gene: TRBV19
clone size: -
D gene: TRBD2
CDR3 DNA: TGTGCCAGTAAGGTTCGGGCTAGCGGTCCCTACGAGCAGTACTTC
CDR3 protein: CASKVRASGPYEQYF

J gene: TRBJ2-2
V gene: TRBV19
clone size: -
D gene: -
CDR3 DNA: TGTGCCAGTAGTATAACAGACACCGGGGAGCTGTTTTTT
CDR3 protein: CASSITDTGELFF